This TCR beta chain was retrieved from a study of blood T cell repertoires in COVID-19. About the research overall: Samples of COVID-19 (acute and convalescent) were obtained from the United States, Italy and Spain.

Per the germline V gene, CDR1 is SEHNR and CDR2 is FQNEAQ (reference sequence). The V end lost 5 bases, the J end lost 4 bases, and 14 bases lay between the germline ends. The CDR3 extends over 15 amino acids. Per the authors' pipeline: From reference gene primer amplification, estimates of nucleated cell counts were derived. The data were produced by immunoSEQ multiplex PCR, yet TCRdb's version contains in-frame clones alone and is incomplete. The DNA was the basis for D and trimming; V, J and clone size are from that table. Among some 180,000 clones listed, around 80% were seen once. This clonotype was obtained from a woman aged 60 to 75 with COVID-19, enrolled during active disease. The sequencing input was peripheral blood. This chain connects TRBV7-9 to TRBJ2-2, with a tentative D call TRBD1 (6 bases). The chain's CDR3 is CASSRSTGTTGELFF. Written as DNA, the CDR3 is TGTGCCAGCAGCAGATCCACAGGGACCACCGGGGAGCTGTTTTTT.